These 5 T cell receptor beta chains were sequenced from one sample in a study of cytomegalovirus exposure and HLA in healthy donors. The PCR made use of 60 Vbeta and 13 Jbeta primers. Repertoires were generated with immunoSEQ multiplex PCR, while TCRdb's copy carries only in-frame clones and drops some. The table shows around 130,000 clones, with about 80% occurring only once. The material sequenced was PBMCs. Receptors originate from a girl aged 2-15 years in good health and CMV-seronegative.

The CDR3 sequence is CASGAGTDTDTQYF. Written as DNA, the CDR3 is TGTGCCAGCGGTGCCGGGACAGACACAGATACGCAGTATTTT. V and J are TRBV27 and TRBJ2-3; 7 positions agree with TRBD1. V shed 8 bases, J shed 2 bases, and the junction held 7 bases outside the gene matches. The CDR3 consists of 14 residues. Germline CDR1 reads MNHEY; CDR2 reads SMNVEV (reference sequence).

This chain connects TRBV19 to TRBJ1-2, with 9 bases identical to TRBD1. CDR3 size: 12 residues. V lost 8 bases and J lost 12; bases outside the gene matches: 10. Germline V lookup: CDR1 LNHDA, CDR2 SQIVND (reference sequence). The CDR3 bases are TGTGCCAGTTGGGGACCGGGACAGGGTAACACCTTC. This translates into CASWGPGQGNTF.

The chain is built from TRBV28 and TRBJ2-6; D may be TRBD2 (6 bases). Trimming took off 0 bases at V and 0 bases at J, with 21 bases between the two ends. Germline lookup yields CDR1 MDHEN and CDR2 SYDVKM. This CDR3 spans 21 amino acids. CDR3 bases: TGTGCCAGCAGTTTATGGCGGGACGCAGCAGGACGTAACTCTGGGGCCAACGTCCTGACTTTC. Translating it yields CASSLWRDAAGRNSGANVLTF.

The rearrangement uses TRBV27 and TRBJ2-7, with a tentative D call TRBD2 (5 bases). V lost 5 bases and J lost 0, with 29 bases in between. This CDR3 is built from 20 residues. Germline V gene lookup returns CDR1 MNHEY and CDR2 SMNVEV (reference sequence). The CDR3 loop reads CASSTRILNSVRGSSYEQYF. In DNA form, the CDR3 reads TGTGCCAGCAGTACACGGATACTGAATAGCGTTCGAGGGAGCTCCTACGAGCAGTACTTC.

The chain couples TRBV5-6 to TRBJ2-7, with D maybe TRBD2 (6 bases). Germline assignment: CDR1 SGHDT and CDR2 YYEEEE. This CDR3 has 13 amino acids. The V end was cut by 2 bases, the J end by 3 bases, with 9 bases between. DNA for the CDR3: TGTGCCAGCAGCTTTATTAGCGGCTACGAGCAGTACTTC. Translation gives CASSFISGYEQYF.